Listed below are T cell receptor beta chains from one sample, sequenced in a study of beta chain features in type 1 diabetes. The table came from immunoSEQ multiplex PCR; TCRdb's copy has only in-frame clones and leaves some out. The profile shows 300,000 to 400,000 clones, 9.5% to 11% of them singletons. Sequencing was carried out using naive CD4+ T cells from blood. The receptors were sampled from a woman in her twenties or thirties in good health. Both conserved end residues are part of each CDR3. A D gene is named only where the DNA matches it firmly. Some rows have no size entry. The others give once, few or many, or a class for an expanded clone.

j_gene,abundance,v_gene,d_gene,CDR3nt,CDR3aa
TRBJ2-5,NA,TRBV28,NA,TGTGCCAGCTCCGGGGGACCAGGGACCCAGTACTTC,CASSGGPGTQYF
TRBJ1-2,few,TRBV4-3,NA,TGCGCCAGCAGCCAAGCTGGGGGCATTAACTATGGCTACACCTTC,CASSQAGGINYGYTF
TRBJ2-4,few,TRBV4-3,NA,TGCGCCAGCAGCCAAGTCGGAGCCAAAAACATTCAGTACTTC,CASSQVGAKNIQYF
TRBJ2-1,NA,TRBV19,NA,TGTGCCAGTAGTATAGTACTTAATGAGCAGTTCTTC,CASSIVLNEQFF
TRBJ1-5,few,TRBV5-1,TRBD1,TGCGCCAGCAGCTCCGGGACAGGGCACAATCAGCCCCAGCATTTT,CASSSGTGHNQPQHF
TRBJ2-7,few,TRBV7-2,TRBD2,TGTGCCAGCAGCTTAGAAGCGGGAGTGCGCTACGAGCAGTACTTC,CASSLEAGVRYEQYF
TRBJ2-7,NA,TRBV11-2,NA,TGTGCCAGCAGCTTAGTCGGTGGGCCTTCCTACGAGCAGTACTTC,CASSLVGGPSYEQYF
TRBJ2-7,few,TRBV28,TRBD1,TGTGCCAGCAGTTTTGTGGGACAGGGGACCTACGAGCAGTACTTC,CASSFVGQGTYEQYF
TRBJ2-7,few,TRBV6-5,NA,TGTGCCAGCAGTCCTCGACAGGTGGTTGTCTACGAGCAGTACTTC,CASSPRQVVVYEQYF
TRBJ2-5,NA,TRBV29-1,NA,TGCAGCGTTGTGGGGGGAGTTGAGACCCAGTACTTC,CSVVGGVETQYF
TRBJ2-1,few,TRBV4-2,NA,TGTGCCAGCAGCCAAGGGCTCGGCGGTAACAATGAGCAGTTCTTC,CASSQGLGGNNEQFF
TRBJ2-5,NA,TRBV5-4,TRBD2,TGTGCCAGCAGCTTGCGAGCGGGGAAAGAGACCCAGTACTTC,CASSLRAGKETQYF